The rows below give T cell receptor beta chains drawn from one sample of a study of cytomegalovirus exposure and HLA in healthy donors. Clones were read by immunoSEQ multiplex PCR, and TCRdb kept only the in-frame ones, dropping some. The repertoire holds over 200,000 clones, with roughly 88% as singletons. Sequencing was performed on PBMCs. The source is a woman between 18 and 29 years old in good health and CMV-seronegative. The CDR3 runs from the conserved cysteine through the conserved F or W. The order of the fields is clone size, D gene, J gene, V gene, CDR3 protein, CDR3 DNA. D genes are given only for firm matches. The listing skips clone size in some rows; elsewhere it reads once, few, many or a size class.

.,.,TRBJ2-1,TRBV12-5,CASGLGGGSSYNEQFF,TGTGCTAGTGGTTTGGGGGGAGGAAGCTCCTACAATGAGCAGTTCTTC
.,TRBD1,TRBJ1-2,TRBV29-1,CSVEVDRGVTNYGYTF,TGCAGCGTTGAGGTGGACAGGGGGGTAACTAACTATGGCTACACCTTC
.,.,TRBJ1-3,TRBV7-2,CASSFSGSGNTIYF,TGTGCCAGCAGCTTTTCCGGTTCCGGAAACACCATATATTTT
.,TRBD2,TRBJ2-1,TRBV4-1,CASSQGTSFVDEQFF,TGCGCCAGCAGCCAAGGGACTAGTTTCGTGGATGAGCAGTTCTTC
.,.,TRBJ2-5,TRBV7-8,CASSSLSGTQYF,TGTGCCAGCAGCTCCCTTAGTGGGACCCAGTACTTC
.,TRBD2,TRBJ2-1,TRBV4-1,CASSQVGLASVHEQFF,TGCGCCAGCAGCCAAGTGGGACTAGCGTCTGTACATGAGCAGTTCTTC
.,.,TRBJ2-3,TRBV2,CASTFWTGTSTDTQYF,TGTGCCAGCACCTTTTGGACCGGGACTAGCACAGATACGCAGTATTTT
.,.,TRBJ2-4,TRBV7-2,CASSLASSGRAKNIQYF,TGTGCCAGCAGCTTAGCGTCCTCAGGGCGGGCCAAAAACATTCAGTACTTC
.,TRBD2,TRBJ2-1,TRBV6-1,CASSGIAGGVNEQFF,TGTGCCAGCAGTGGAATAGCGGGAGGTGTCAATGAGCAGTTCTTC
.,.,TRBJ2-7,TRBV14,CASSQYRGGEQYF,TGTGCCAGCAGCCAGTATAGGGGAGGCGAGCAGTACTTC
once,TRBD1,TRBJ1-2,TRBV6-5,CASSTGGASYGYTF,TGTGCCAGCAGTACAGGGGGCGCGAGCTATGGCTACACCTTC
.,.,TRBJ2-1,TRBV15,CATSRSQVEQFF,TGTGCCACCAGCAGGTCGCAGGTCGAGCAGTTCTTC
.,TRBD2,TRBJ2-1,TRBV28,CASSSIPAGGPDSYNEQFF,TGTGCCAGCAGCTCCATACCAGCGGGAGGGCCGGACTCCTACAATGAGCAGTTCTTC
.,.,TRBJ1-4,TRBV28,CASSFWRERGEKLFF,TGTGCCAGCAGTTTCTGGCGGGAGAGAGGGGAAAAACTGTTTTTT
.,TRBD2,TRBJ2-7,TRBV13,CASSLKPPTSGSWTYEQYF,TGTGCCAGCAGCCTAAAACCCCCGACTAGCGGGAGTTGGACCTACGAGCAGTACTTC
.,TRBD1,TRBJ2-7,TRBV7-6,CASSIDRGPYEQYF,TGTGCCAGCAGCATCGACAGGGGGCCCTACGAGCAGTACTTC
.,TRBD1,TRBJ2-2,TRBV5-1,CASSFPLQTGELTGELFF,TGCGCCAGCAGCTTCCCTTTACAGACAGGGGAGCTCACCGGGGAGCTGTTTTTT
.,.,TRBJ2-1,TRBV30,CAWSVGQGLEWEQFF,TGTGCCTGGAGTGTAGGGCAGGGATTAGAATGGGAGCAGTTCTTC
.,.,TRBJ2-1,TRBV7-9,CASSPKVWAQSSYNEQFF,TGTGCCAGCAGCCCCAAGGTGTGGGCCCAGAGCTCCTACAATGAGCAGTTCTTC
.,TRBD2,TRBJ2-7,TRBV5-1,CASSLGGTRWSEQYF,TGCGCCAGCAGCTTGGGCGGGACTAGGTGGAGTGAGCAGTACTTC
.,TRBD2,TRBJ2-7,TRBV27,CASSTPRASGSYEQYF,TGTGCCAGCAGTACGCCTCGTGCTAGCGGGAGTTACGAGCAGTACTTC
once,TRBD2,TRBJ2-3,TRBV6-6,CASSYGGTSGDTQYF,TGTGCCAGCAGTTACGGGGGGACTAGCGGGGATACGCAGTATTTT
few,.,TRBJ1-5,TRBV4-2,CASSQVGVDQPQHF,TGTGCCAGCAGCCAAGTGGGAGTCGATCAGCCCCAGCATTTT
.,TRBD1,TRBJ2-3,TRBV9,CASSVSPNRGVDTQYF,TGTGCCAGCAGCGTATCCCCCAACAGGGGGGTAGATACGCAGTATTTT
.,.,TRBJ1-1,TRBV5-1,CASSLWGETRMNTEAFF,TGCGCCAGCAGCTTGTGGGGGGAGACGAGGATGAACACTGAAGCTTTCTTT
.,TRBD2,TRBJ2-1,TRBV5-6,CASSLALAGVYNEQFF,TGTGCCAGCAGCTTGGCCCTAGCGGGAGTCTACAATGAGCAGTTCTTC
.,TRBD1,TRBJ1-5,TRBV10-3,CAISESGTGAQPQHF,TGTGCCATCAGTGAGTCGGGGACAGGGGCACAGCCCCAGCATTTT
.,TRBD1,TRBJ2-7,TRBV6-5,CASSYYGTGAYEQYF,TGTGCCAGCAGTTACTATGGGACAGGGGCCTACGAGCAGTACTTC
.,TRBD1,TRBJ2-1,TRBV6-1,CASSDLRTSGGEEFF,TGTGCCAGCAGTGACCTACGAACTTCAGGGGGCGAGGAGTTCTTC
.,TRBD1,TRBJ2-5,TRBV19,CASSILGTGGETQYF,TGTGCCAGTAGTATTCTTGGGACAGGGGGCGAGACCCAGTACTTC
.,.,TRBJ1-2,TRBV15,CATSRSGNYGYTF,TGTGCCACCAGCAGGTCGGGGAACTATGGCTACACCTTC
.,.,TRBJ2-7,TRBV6-5,CASSYSAPSVGYEQYF,TGTGCCAGCAGTTACTCGGCGCCTAGCGTGGGCTACGAGCAGTACTTC
.,.,TRBJ2-1,TRBV28,CASSLFGGGEQFF,TGTGCCAGCAGTTTATTCGGGGGAGGTGAGCAGTTCTTC
.,TRBD1,TRBJ1-2,TRBV6-5,CASSYATGGDGYTF,TGTGCCAGCAGTTACGCGACAGGGGGCGATGGCTACACCTTC
.,TRBD2,TRBJ2-1,TRBV9,CASSVGLAGGRTEQFF,TGTGCCAGCAGCGTAGGACTAGCGGGAGGGAGGACTGAGCAGTTCTTC
.,TRBD2,TRBJ2-7,TRBV27,CASSYTSGSGEQYF,TGTGCCAGCAGTTACACTAGCGGGAGCGGCGAGCAGTACTTC
.,.,TRBJ2-7,TRBV18,CASSISSSYEQYF,TGTGCCAGCTCGATATCCAGCTCCTACGAGCAGTACTTC
.,.,TRBJ1-3,TRBV7-9,CASSLEVMGGSGNTIYF,TGTGCCAGCAGCTTAGAGGTTATGGGGGGGTCTGGAAACACCATATATTTT
.,.,TRBJ2-1,TRBV11-1,CASSSRQGQNNEQFF,TGTGCCAGCAGCTCCCGGCAGGGGCAAAACAATGAGCAGTTCTTC
.,TRBD1,TRBJ1-1,TRBV19,CASSIGGTGAQAFF,TGTGCCAGTAGTATAGGGGGGACAGGGGCACAAGCTTTCTTT
.,.,TRBJ1-3,TRBV5-6,CASSLKIAFTTSGNTIYF,TGTGCCAGCAGCTTGAAAATTGCCTTCACAACCTCTGGAAACACCATATATTTT
.,.,TRBJ2-7,TRBV11-2,CASSLSPSVASYEQYF,TGTGCCAGCAGCTTATCCCCTAGCGTCGCCTCCTACGAGCAGTACTTC
.,TRBD1,TRBJ1-2,TRBV5-1,CASSAGTGDLYGYTF,TGCGCCAGCAGCGCCGGGACAGGGGACCTCTATGGCTACACCTTC